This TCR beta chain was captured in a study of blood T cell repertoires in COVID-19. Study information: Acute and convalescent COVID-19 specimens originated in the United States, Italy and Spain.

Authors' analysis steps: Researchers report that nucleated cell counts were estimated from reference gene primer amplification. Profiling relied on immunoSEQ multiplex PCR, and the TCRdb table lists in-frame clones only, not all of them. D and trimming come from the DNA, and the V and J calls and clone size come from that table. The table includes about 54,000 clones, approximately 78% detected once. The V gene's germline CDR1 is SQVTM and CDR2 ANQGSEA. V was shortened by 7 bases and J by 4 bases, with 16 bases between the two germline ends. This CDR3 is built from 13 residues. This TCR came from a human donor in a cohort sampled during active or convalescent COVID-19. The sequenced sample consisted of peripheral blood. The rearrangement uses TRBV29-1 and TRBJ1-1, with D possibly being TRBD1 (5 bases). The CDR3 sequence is CSALDGGSTEAFF. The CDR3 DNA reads TGCAGCGCCCTGGATGGGGGGTCCACTGAAGCTTTCTTT.